This T cell receptor (beta chain) was captured in a study of cytomegalovirus exposure and HLA in healthy donors. PCR amplification relied on 60 Vbeta primers (plus 13 Jbeta primers). Some clones are missing from TCRdb's copy, which holds only in-frame ones; the method was immunoSEQ multiplex PCR. The sample contains roughly 160,000 clones, around 80% of which appear only once. The V end lost 4 bases, the J end lost 7 bases, and 14 bases lay between the germline ends. The V gene's germline CDR1 is SGHDT and CDR2 YYEEEE. This CDR3 has 13 residues. The sample consisted of PBMCs. The origin of this receptor is a female donor in good health and CMV-seronegative. The chain carries TRBV5-6 and TRBJ1-2; perhaps TRBD1 as D (5 bases). The CDR3 DNA is TGTGCCAGCAGCCCCGTCTCTCAGGGTGGCTACACCTTC. Translating it yields CASSPVSQGGYTF.